This T cell receptor beta chain was recorded in a study of blood T cell repertoires in COVID-19. Across the study: The study drew acute and convalescent COVID-19 samples from the United States, Italy and Spain. T cells, B-cell-depleted T cells, or PBMCs provided the cDNA or gDNA that served as material.

TCRdb's table, derived via immunoSEQ multiplex PCR, lists solely in-frame clones and lacks some. The data contain 200,000 to 250,000 clones, around 86% of them seen just once; the ten biggest clones take up roughly 10%. Seattle cases were enrolled at active infection and followed longitudinally. CDR1 and CDR2 (germline): MDHEN, SYDVKM. This CDR3 has 15 amino acids. The V segment lost 8 bases and the J segment 3 bases; nucleotides outside the gene matches: 10. This chain uses TRBV28 with TRBJ2-5; 9 bases fit TRBD2. This clonotype originated in a woman aged 45-65 years with COVID-19, enrolled during active disease. Sequencing was done on a sample of peripheral blood. The CDR3 DNA follows: TGTGCCAGCCGGGAAGCGGGGGGTGGTAAAGAGACCCAGTACTTC. Amino acids: CASREAGGGKETQYF. The full variable domain, its missing parts supplied by reference TRBV28 and TRBJ2-5, is DVKVTQSSRYLVKRTGEKVFLECVQDMDHENMFWYRQDPGLGLRLIYFSYDVKMKEKGDIPEGYSVSREKKERFSLILESASTNQTSMYLCASREAGGGKETQYFGPGTRLLVL.